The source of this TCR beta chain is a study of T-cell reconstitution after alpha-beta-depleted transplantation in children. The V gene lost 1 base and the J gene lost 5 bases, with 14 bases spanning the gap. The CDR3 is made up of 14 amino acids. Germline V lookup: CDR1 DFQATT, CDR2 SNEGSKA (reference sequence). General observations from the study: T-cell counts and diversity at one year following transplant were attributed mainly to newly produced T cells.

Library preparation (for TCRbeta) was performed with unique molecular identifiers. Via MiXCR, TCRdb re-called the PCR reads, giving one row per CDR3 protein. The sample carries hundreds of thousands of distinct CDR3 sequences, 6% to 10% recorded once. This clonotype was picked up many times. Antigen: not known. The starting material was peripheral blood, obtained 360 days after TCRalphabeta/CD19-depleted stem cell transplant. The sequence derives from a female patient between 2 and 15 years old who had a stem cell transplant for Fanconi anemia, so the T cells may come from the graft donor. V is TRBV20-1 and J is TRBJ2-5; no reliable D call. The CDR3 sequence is CSARGVDVVETQYF. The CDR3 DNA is TGCAGTGCTAGAGGGGTGGACGTTGTGGAGACCCAGTACTTC.